This T cell receptor beta chain was identified in a study of blood T cell repertoires in COVID-19. Study-level background: PBMCs, B-cell-depleted T cells, or T cells provided the cDNA or gDNA that made up the material.

Seattle cases were enrolled at active infection and followed longitudinally. Original methodology: Amplifying reference gene primers gave estimates of nucleated cell counts. Assay: immunoSEQ multiplex PCR; the TCRdb copy retains only in-frame clones and omits some. V and J calls and clone size come straight from that table; D and trimming were deduced from the DNA. The data hold about 180,000 clones, with roughly four fifths observed a single time. CDR1 and CDR2 from the germline V gene are SGHVS and FQNEAQ. V lost 1 base, J lost 9 bases, and 4 bases stayed unmatched. This CDR3 spans 15 amino acids. The sequence was obtained from an older woman with COVID-19, enrolled during active disease. The material sequenced was peripheral blood. The gene calls are TRBV7-8 and TRBJ1-6, with 9 bases matching TRBD1. The CDR3 here is CASSLGTGVASPLHF. The CDR3 DNA reads TGTGCCAGCAGCTTAGGGACAGGGGTGGCTTCACCCCTCCACTTT.